The 24 T cell receptor beta chains below all came from one sample that was sequenced in a study of human T cells and chemical hapten exposure. TCRdb reprocessed the RACE reads via MiXCR and lists one record per CDR3 protein. Among 180,000 or so distinct CDR3 sequences listed, more than 25% were seen once. The sample's time point: pre-sensitization, week 0. The treatment here: therapeutic diphenylcyclopropenone sensitization with weekly scalp DPC. The sample here was whole blood, taken in connection with sensitization to the hapten diphenylcyclopropenone (DPC). The receptors come from a woman aged 30 to 39 with alopecia areata. Some clones in this sample may be carry-over from other donors' samples.

V usage is TRBV27 and J usage is TRBJ1-1; D not certain. Trimming took off 0 bases at V and 11 bases at J, with 10 bases between the two ends. The CDR3 runs to 12 residues. The germline CDR1 and CDR2 sequences are MNHEY and SMNVEV (reference sequence). In DNA form, the CDR3 reads TGTGCCAGCAGTTTATCCGGCGGTGGGGCTTTCTTT. This gives the protein CASSLSGGGAFF.

This sequence joins TRBV6-2 or TRBV6-3 and TRBJ2-7; no reliable D call. V lost 2 bases to trimming and J lost 6 bases, with 5 bases between them. The CDR3 spans 11 residues. Germline lookup yields CDR1 MNHEY and CDR2 SVGEGT. The chain's CDR3 is CASSYAIEQYF. The CDR3 DNA reads as TGTGCCAGCAGTTACGCCATCGAGCAGTACTTC.

The chain employs TRBV2 and TRBJ1-4, with D maybe TRBD1 (5 bases). Trimming shortened V by 8 bases and J by 13 bases, and 14 bases separated the two germline ends. The CDR3 sequence is 11 residues long. CDR1 and CDR2 (germline): SNHLY, FYNNEI. The CDR3 here is CASGGVGGLFF. Written as DNA, the CDR3 is TGTGCCAGCGGTGGGGTCGGGGGACTGTTTTTT.

The chain links TRBV3-1 to TRBJ2-5, with 13 nucleotides matching TRBD2. The CDR3 runs to 17 residues. V was clipped by 1 base and J by 2 bases; unmatched bases: 4. Germline CDR1 LGHDT, CDR2 YNNKEL (reference sequence). Here the CDR3 DNA reads TGTGCCAGCAGCCAAGGGACTAGCGGGGGTCCTCAAGAGACCCAGTACTTC. Protein product: CASSQGTSGGPQETQYF.

This sequence joins TRBV29-1 and TRBJ1-1; D possibly corresponds to TRBD1 (5 bases). Germline V gene sequence: CDR1 SQVTM, CDR2 ANQGSEA. The CDR3 extends over 14 amino acids. Trimming shortened V by 2 bases and J by 0 bases, and 10 bases separated the two germline ends. In DNA form, the CDR3 reads TGCAGCGTTGAAAGGGCAGGGCTGAACACTGAAGCTTTCTTT. Translation gives CSVERAGLNTEAFF.

The chain couples TRBV24-1 to TRBJ1-3, with TRBD1 as a possible D gene (5 bases). Trimming cost V 9 bases and J 0 bases, with 11 bases left between them. Germline V CDR1 and CDR2: KGHDR, SFDVKD. The CDR3 totals 14 residues. The CDR3 reads CATSPGASGNTIYF. The CDR3 DNA is TGTGCCACCTCACCCGGGGCCTCTGGAAACACCATATATTTT.

This chain joins TRBV28 and TRBJ2-6; D assignment may be TRBD1 or TRBD2 (5 bases each). The CDR3 spans 17 residues. V dropped 6 bases and J dropped 0 bases, with 15 bases sitting between them. The germline gives CDR1 MDHEN, CDR2 SYDVKM. CDR3 loop: CASSHRDGYSGANVLTF. The CDR3 region has the DNA TGTGCCAGCAGCCACCGGGACGGATACTCTGGGGCCAACGTCCTGACTTTC.

The chain carries TRBV5-6 and TRBJ1-5; TRBD1 agrees at 7 bases. The ends lost 4 bases at V and 5 bases at J; junction bases unmatched: 9. Germline V gene data show CDR1 as SGHDT and CDR2 as YYEEEE. The CDR3 contains 15 residues. CDR3: CASSRYRDRDQPQHF. The CDR3 nucleotides read TGTGCCAGCAGCCGTTACCGGGACAGAGATCAGCCCCAGCATTTT.

This clonotype was observed once. The chain combines TRBV7-8 with TRBJ1-2; D is uncertain. This CDR3 is built from 14 residues. CDR1 is SGHVS and CDR2 is FQNEAQ in the germline V gene. The V gene lost 1 base and the J gene lost 4 bases, with 10 bases spanning the gap. The CDR3 sequence is CASSLGQAAYGYTF. In DNA, the CDR3 is TGTGCCAGCAGCTTAGGCCAGGCCGCCTATGGCTACACCTTC.

The chain recombines TRBV3-1 with TRBJ2-5; 8 nucleotides agree with TRBD2. CDR3 size: 12 residues. CDR1 and CDR2 (germline): LGHDT, YNNKEL (reference sequence). Unmatched junction bases numbered 5, after V lost 4 bases and J lost 10 bases. CDR3 nucleotides: TGTGCCAGCAGCCCCGGGACTAGTCTCCAGTACTTC. Protein product: CASSPGTSLQYF.

The chain is built from TRBV7-2 and TRBJ2-1, with D perhaps TRBD1 or TRBD2 (5 bases each). Trimming stripped 6 bases from V and 6 bases from J, with 12 bases between. This CDR3 has 13 amino acids. CDR1 SGHTA and CDR2 FQGNSA come from the germline V gene. Here the CDR3 reads CASSSSRGNEQFF. The CDR3 DNA sequence: TGTGCCAGCAGTTCATCGAGGGGCAATGAGCAGTTCTTC.

CDR3 sequence: CSVRGQGHREQYF. CDR3 nucleotide sequence: TGCAGTGTTCGCGGACAGGGGCATCGCGAGCAGTACTTC. This chain connects TRBV20-1 to TRBJ2-7; 9 bases map to TRBD1. CDR3 length equals 13 residues. Germline CDR1 and CDR2: DFQATT and SNEGSKA (reference sequence). V was pared by 7 bases and J by 6 bases, with 10 bases of the junction left unmatched.

This clonotype turned up a few times. This chain joins TRBV29-1 and TRBJ1-1; D remains unclear. CDR1 is SQVTM, CDR2 ANQGSEA, per germline. V gave up 5 bases and J gave up 6 bases, with 13 bases separating them. CDR3 size: 12 residues. The CDR3 region has the DNA TGCAGCGTTATTTGGGGATCGGCTGAAGCTTTCTTT. Its translation: CSVIWGSAEAFF.

This clonotype was seen only a few times. The chain uses TRBV6-5 and TRBJ2-7, with 8 bases identical to TRBD1. This CDR3 has 17 residues. V lost 6 bases, J lost 1 base, and 14 bases stayed unmatched. Per the germline V gene, CDR1 is MNHEY and CDR2 is SVGAGI. The CDR3 region is CASSPNRRQGSSYEQYF. In nucleotides, the CDR3 is TGTGCCAGCAGCCCAAACAGACGACAGGGGTCTTCCTACGAGCAGTACTTC.

V is TRBV7-3 and J is TRBJ2-1, with TRBD2 identical over 9 bases. From germline, CDR1 is SGHTA and CDR2 FQGTGA. This CDR3 comprises 16 residues. V lost 5 bases to trimming and J lost 1 base; unmatched junction nucleotides: 6. As DNA, the CDR3 is TGTGCCAGCAGCGTACAAACTAGCGGGTCCTACAATGAGCAGTTCTTC. Its translation: CASSVQTSGSYNEQFF.

The rearrangement uses TRBV29-1 and TRBJ1-4, with D unresolved. This CDR3 spans 14 amino acids. Germline CDR1 SQVTM, CDR2 ANQGSEA. Trimming left V 5 bases short and J 3 bases short, with 13 bases between. The CDR3 protein is CSVSSGHSNEKLFF. The CDR3 bases are TGCAGCGTTTCGTCGGGCCACTCTAATGAAAAACTGTTTTTT.

The gene calls are TRBV6-2 or TRBV6-3 and TRBJ1-1; possibly TRBD1 for D (6 bases). CDR3 length: 16 amino acids. The V gene's germline CDR1 is MNHEY and CDR2 SVGEGT. Trimming cost V 2 bases and J 7 bases, with 20 bases left between them. CDR3: CASSYAFAGGSNEAFF. The CDR3 nucleotides are TGTGCCAGCAGTTACGCCTTCGCCGGGGGCTCGAATGAAGCTTTCTTT.

This clonotype has only a few counts. The gene calls are TRBV11-3 and TRBJ2-1; D possibly corresponds to TRBD2 (5 bases). This CDR3 is built from 11 residues. Germline V CDR1 and CDR2: SGHNT, YENEEA. Deletions cut 5 bases from V and 13 bases from J, with 12 bases between. The CDR3: CASSLLDSQFF. The CDR3 nucleotides read TGTGCCAGCAGCCTACTAGATTCTCAGTTCTTC. The full variable domain, with the rest looked up from reference TRBV11-3 and TRBJ2-1, is EAGVVQSPRYKIIEKKQPVAFWCNPISGHNTLYWYLQNLGQGPELLIRYENEEAVDDSQLPKDRFSAERLKGVDSTLKIQPAELGDSAVYLCASSLLDSQFFGPGTRLTVL.

This clonotype was detected only a few times. The genes are TRBV28 and TRBJ1-5, with D hard to call. The ends were cut back, 7 bases at V and 4 bases at J, with 14 bases in the middle. CDR3 length: 14 residues. Germline V CDR1 and CDR2: MDHEN, SYDVKM. The CDR3 region is CASKGNRINQPQHF. As DNA, the CDR3 is TGTGCCAGCAAGGGTAATCGAATAAATCAGCCCCAGCATTTT.

The rearrangement uses TRBV28 and TRBJ2-5; maybe TRBD2 (6 bases). The V gene lost 8 bases and the J gene lost 3 bases, with 13 bases spanning the gap. Germline CDR1 MDHEN, CDR2 SYDVKM. The CDR3 consists of 13 residues. The CDR3 region is CASLGRNEETQYF. The CDR3, as DNA: TGTGCCAGCCTGGGGAGGAACGAAGAGACCCAGTACTTC.

This rearrangement joins TRBV5-1 to TRBJ2-5, with 9 bases matching TRBD2. Germline loops: CDR1 SGHRS, CDR2 YFSETQ. The CDR3 has 16 residues. V gave up 0 bases and J gave up 5 bases; unmatched junction bases: 8. The CDR3 DNA sequence: TGCGCCAGCAGCTTGGAAGTTAGCGGGAGAACCGAGACCCAGTACTTC. Its translation: CASSLEVSGRTETQYF.

Only a few counts were recorded for this clonotype. The V call is TRBV7-2, the J call TRBJ2-2; 11 nucleotides line up with TRBD2. With V trimmed by 2 bases and J by 0 bases, 8 bases remained unmatched. The CDR3 is 19 amino acids. Germline V gene sequence: CDR1 SGHTA, CDR2 FQGNSA. The CDR3 loop reads CASSLWPSGGPTNTGELFF. CDR3 DNA sequence: TGTGCCAGCAGCTTATGGCCTAGCGGGGGGCCGACGAACACCGGGGAGCTGTTTTTT.

The V gene is TRBV12-3 or TRBV12-4, the J gene TRBJ2-3; maybe TRBD1 (6 bases). The CDR3 has 15 amino acids. Trimming took off 7 bases at V and 0 bases at J, with 14 bases between the two ends. This CDR3 reads CASTRRQDSTDTQYF. CDR3 bases: TGTGCCAGCACCCGGCGACAGGACAGCACAGATACGCAGTATTTT.

This clonotype has just a few counts. The chain is built from TRBV20-1 and TRBJ2-5; TRBD2 matches 7 bases. V shed 2 bases, J shed 3 bases, and the junction held 6 bases outside the gene matches. Germline V gene data show CDR1 as DFQATT and CDR2 as SNEGSKA (reference sequence). CDR3 length: 14 residues. CDR3 DNA sequence: TGCAGTGCTAGACTGGCGGGAGTGGAAGAGACCCAGTACTTC. Residues: CSARLAGVEETQYF.